This entry describes one T cell receptor (beta chain). Its antigen is unknown. These data originate in a study of cytomegalovirus exposure and HLA in healthy donors. General study results and limits: The classifier was said to identify cytomegalovirus status with high specificity and sensitivity. Specificity of three CMV-associated chains for CMV antigens was verified in vitro. One later analysis, an examination of the 90 to 150 validation repertoires, found that first-cohort TCR clusters tended to co-occur in them.

Trimming shortened V by 8 bases and J by 3 bases, and 14 bases separated the two germline ends. The germline CDR1 and CDR2 sequences are SEHNR and FQNEAQ (reference sequence). The CDR3 length is 13 residues. The donors were in the roughly 130-subject validation cohort, distinct from the approximately 700-subject first cohort. The repertoire was sequenced with immunoSEQ multiplex PCR; TCRdb's copy has only in-frame clones and lacks some. The table has approximately 76,000 clones, 94% seen once; the top ten hold approximately 2.1%. Specimen: PBMCs. J is TRBJ2-7 and V is TRBV7-9; D is uncertain. This TCR was recovered from a woman younger than 30 in good health and CMV-seronegative. DNA of the CDR3: TGTGCCAGCTCCTCACCGCAGGACTACGAGCAGTACTTC. Residues: CASSSPQDYEQYF. The variable domain in full, with the rest retrieved from reference TRBV7-9 and TRBJ2-7, is DTGVSQNPRHKITKRGQNVTFRCDPISEHNRLYWYRQTLGQGPEFLTYFQNEAQLEKSRLLSDRFSAERPKGSFSTLEIQRTEQGDSAMYLCASSSPQDYEQYFGPGTRLTVT.